The 25 T cell receptor beta chains given below trace back to one sample, sequenced in a study of pediatric ulcerative colitis (dated by TCRdb to about 2019). The protocol used for the library was the immunoSEQ multiplex PCR assay. The source is immuneACCESS, and TCRdb retained only in-frame sequences with V and J called. Part of the clones is not carried over; for the studies checked, unresolved V genes explain less than half of this, and the remainder is unexplained. Across this sample there are about 60,000 clones, with 85% to 90% seen only once. Of the sample, about 1.5% is held by the ten largest clones. Sequenced sample: blood. The receptors were gathered from a boy younger than 18 who was a control in a study of pediatric ulcerative colitis.

The rearrangement uses TRBV9 and TRBJ2-1; 11 nucleotides agree with TRBD2. The CDR3 has 17 amino acids. Germline CDR1 reads SGDLS; CDR2 reads YYNGEE. V lost 1 base to trimming and J lost 7 bases; unmatched junction nucleotides: 10. The CDR3 spells CASSVPRTSGSSNEQFF. The CDR3 DNA follows: TGTGCCAGCAGCGTACCGCGTACTAGCGGGAGTTCTAATGAGCAGTTCTTC.

This clone was picked up one time. The rearrangement links TRBV6-6 to TRBJ2-1, with D possibly TRBD2 on 5 matching bases. V lost 7 bases, J lost 0 bases, and 7 bases lay in between. This CDR3 contains 13 residues. Germline CDR1 is MNHNY and CDR2 is SVGAGI (reference sequence). The DNA for the CDR3 is TGTGCCAGCATACGGGACTCCTACAATGAGCAGTTCTTC. Amino acid sequence: CASIRDSYNEQFF.

The CDR3: CASSFRQGRWNEQFF. Here the CDR3 DNA reads TGTGCCAGCAGCTTTCGACAGGGAAGGTGGAATGAGCAGTTCTTC. J is TRBJ2-1 and V is TRBV7-3; 7 nucleotides line up with TRBD1. J was trimmed by 7 bases and V by 3 bases; bases with no gene match: 9. The CDR3 has 15 amino acids. Germline assignment: CDR1 SGHTA and CDR2 FQGTGA.

The chain links TRBV6-1 to TRBJ2-1; 7 bases fit TRBD1. The CDR3 contains 15 residues. CDR1 is MNHNS, CDR2 SASEGT, per germline. The V segment lost 5 bases and the J segment 6 bases; nucleotides outside the gene matches: 10. The CDR3 DNA reads TGTGCCAGCAGTTCCCGACAGGGTGACGGCAATGAGCAGTTCTTC. Translation gives CASSSRQGDGNEQFF.

The chain joins TRBV5-8 to TRBJ2-3; D not certain. Germline lookup yields CDR1 SGHTS and CDR2 YDEGEE. Trimming removed 4 bases from V and 6 bases from J, with 24 bases in between. This CDR3 has 17 residues. The CDR3 nucleotides read TGTGCCAGCAGCGACCGACGAGGACGGGCCGTCGGGGATACGCAGTATTTT. Protein: CASSDRRGRAVGDTQYF.

Judged by abundance, this clone is large. The chain joins TRBV7-2 to TRBJ2-1; TRBD2 might be the D (6 bases). Germline V gives CDR1 SGHTA, CDR2 FQGNSA. The length of the CDR3 is 13 residues. V lost 5 bases and J lost 6, with 11 bases in between. The CDR3 protein is CASSLELANEQFF. In DNA, the CDR3 is TGTGCCAGCAGCCTCGAACTAGCCAATGAGCAGTTCTTC.

The chain recombines TRBV5-6 with TRBJ2-3; no clear D. Trimming stripped 4 bases from V and 3 bases from J, with 3 bases between. This CDR3 is 11 amino acids long. CDR1 and CDR2 (germline): SGHDT, YYEEEE. The CDR3 spells CASSRTDTQYF. CDR3 in DNA: TGTGCCAGCAGCCGAACAGATACGCAGTATTTT.

This clone was observed once. The V call is TRBV5-1, the J call TRBJ2-1; 7 bases are a match to TRBD1. CDR1 SGHRS and CDR2 YFSETQ come from the germline V gene. The ends lost 1 base at V and 4 bases at J; junction bases unmatched: 8. This CDR3 region has 16 residues. The CDR3 is CASSLRTGDVYNEQFF. The CDR3 DNA follows: TGCGCCAGCAGCTTGAGGACAGGAGACGTATACAATGAGCAGTTCTTC.

This clone appeared once. The V gene is TRBV29-1, the J gene TRBJ2-6; D remains unclear. Germline-derived CDR1 and CDR2 are SQVTM and ANQGSEA. CDR3 length: 14 residues. Trimming stripped 4 bases from V and 0 bases from J, with 7 bases between. Written as DNA, the CDR3 is TGCAGCGTTGTTTGGGTCTCTGGGGCCAACGTCCTGACTTTC. This encodes CSVVWVSGANVLTF.

The chain recombines TRBV29-1 with TRBJ2-2; maybe TRBD2 (6 bases). Germline CDR1 and CDR2: SQVTM and ANQGSEA. Trimming took off 7 bases at V and 5 bases at J, with 14 bases between the two ends. CDR3 length: 13 residues. The CDR3 sequence is CSAKRDSTGELFF. For the CDR3, the DNA is TGCAGCGCGAAGAGGGACTCGACCGGGGAGCTGTTTTTT.

In DNA, the CDR3 is TGTGCCAGCAGCCAAGAGATGGAGCCCACAGATACGCAGTATTTT. Its translation: CASSQEMEPTDTQYF. The J gene is TRBJ2-3, the V gene TRBV4-2, with D unresolved. CDR1 and CDR2 from the germline V gene are LGHNA and YNFKEQ. The CDR3 loop spans 15 amino acids. Trimming removed 0 bases at V and 2 bases at J, with 9 bases between.

This clone was picked up a small number of times. J is TRBJ2-7 and V is TRBV5-1; no firm D call. Germline V gene lookup returns CDR1 SGHRS and CDR2 YFSETQ. The CDR3 extends over 11 amino acids. Deletions cut 4 bases from V and 1 base from J, with 3 bases between. The CDR3 DNA is TGCGCCAGCAGCGAGTCCTACGAGCAGTACTTC. Its protein product is CASSESYEQYF.

This chain uses TRBV21-1 with TRBJ1-2; the D call TRBD1 from the table was never checked on the DNA. TRBV21-1 is a listed pseudogene. The CDR3 has 13 amino acids. The CDR3 loop is CASRDRANYGYTF. CDR3 DNA: TGTGCCAGCCGCGACAGGGCTAACTATGGCTACACCTTC.

This sequence joins TRBV11-1 and TRBJ2-2; 7 nucleotides match TRBD1. The V gene end was trimmed by 6 bases and the J gene end by 6 bases; junction bases not matched to a gene: 13. Germline V gives CDR1 SGHAT, CDR2 FQDESV (reference sequence). CDR3 length: 16 residues. Here the CDR3 reads CASRPRGDRAAGELFF. The CDR3 bases are TGTGCCAGCAGGCCCAGAGGAGACAGGGCGGCCGGGGAGCTGTTTTTT.

The J gene is TRBJ2-7, the V gene TRBV10-1; D might be TRBD1 (5 bases). The V end lost 3 bases, the J end lost 3 bases, and 12 bases lay between the germline ends. Looked up from germline, CDR1 is WNHNN and CDR2 is SYGVQD (reference sequence). The CDR3 sequence is 14 residues long. DNA for the CDR3: TGCGCCAGCAGTGATGTCAGGACAAACTACGAGCAGTACTTC. Translation gives CASSDVRTNYEQYF.

J is TRBJ2-2 and V is TRBV7-9; D unresolved. V was clipped by 3 bases and J by 1 base, with 9 bases between them. This CDR3 comprises 15 residues. Germline V lookup: CDR1 SEHNR, CDR2 FQNEAQ (reference sequence). CDR3 region: CASSFSPRNTGELFF. In nucleotides, the CDR3 is TGTGCCAGCAGCTTCTCCCCCAGGAACACCGGGGAGCTGTTTTTT.

This chain links TRBV4-1 with TRBJ1-2; a possible D gene is TRBD1 (6 bases). This CDR3 has 17 residues. Germline loops: CDR1 MGHRA, CDR2 YSYEKL. Trimming cost V 1 base and J 6 bases, with 21 bases left between them. CDR3 loop: CASSQGLRLGGRHGYTF. The DNA of the CDR3 is TGCGCCAGCAGCCAAGGTCTTAGACTAGGGGGGCGACATGGCTACACCTTC.

This chain links TRBV10-3 with TRBJ2-1, with 10 bases that match TRBD2. J gave up 6 bases and V 8 bases, and 10 bases lay outside the gene matches. CDR1 and CDR2 (germline): ENHRY, SYGVKD. The CDR3 sequence is 15 residues long. CDR3: CAIQQLAGRINEQFF. The CDR3 DNA sequence: TGTGCCATCCAACAACTAGCGGGAAGGATCAATGAGCAGTTCTTC.

The chain carries TRBV6-1 and TRBJ1-5; D is unclear. Germline CDR1 is MNHNS and CDR2 is SASEGT. V was pared by 4 bases and J by 0 bases, with 10 bases between. The CDR3 is 15 amino acids. The CDR3 reads CASSGYKNSNQPQHF. The CDR3 DNA reads as TGTGCCAGCAGTGGCTACAAGAATAGCAATCAGCCCCAGCATTTT.

This sequence joins TRBV6-4 and TRBJ2-1; no firm D call. Trimming cost V 0 bases and J 0 bases, with 6 bases left between them. The germline V gene has CDR1 MRHNA and CDR2 SNTAGT. CDR3 length: 15 residues. This chain's CDR3 is CASSDSESSYNEQFF. The CDR3 DNA reads TGTGCCAGCAGTGACTCAGAAAGCTCCTACAATGAGCAGTTCTTC.

The chain has TRBV10-3 and TRBJ2-7; TRBD2 aligns across 9 bases. The CDR3 loop spans 15 amino acids. Germline V CDR1 and CDR2: ENHRY, SYGVKD. Germline trimming cut 10 bases from V and 1 base from J; bases unmatched to any gene: 11. Here the CDR3 DNA reads TGTGCCACCGGGTCGACTAGCGGAGAGTCCTACGAGCAGTACTTC. It codes for CATGSTSGESYEQYF.

The gene calls are TRBV28 and TRBJ1-5, with D unclear. The V and J ends lost 2 bases and 11 bases respectively, with 22 bases between them. This CDR3 is built from 16 residues. CDR1 and CDR2 from the germline V gene are MDHEN and SYDVKM. CDR3 sequence (DNA): TGTGCCAGCAGTTTAAACCCCCTGAGCCCTCAAACGGCCCAGCATTTT. It codes for CASSLNPLSPQTAQHF. The full variable domain, its missing parts supplied by reference TRBV28 and TRBJ1-5, is DVKVTQSSRYLVKRTGEKVFLECVQDMDHENMFWYRQDPGLGLRLIYFSYDVKMKEKGDIPEGYSVSREKKERFSLILESASTNQTSMYLCASSLNPLSPQTAQHFGDGTRLSIL.

J is TRBJ2-2 and V is TRBV11-2, with 7 bases fitting TRBD1. With V trimmed by 4 bases and J by 4 bases, 9 bases remained unmatched. CDR1 SGHAT and CDR2 FQNNGV come from the germline V gene. There are 16 residues in the CDR3. Written as DNA, the CDR3 is TGTGCCAGCAGCTCCTACAGGGGATCGAGCACCGGGGAGCTGTTTTTT. Translating it yields CASSSYRGSSTGELFF.

The rearrangement uses TRBV7-3 and TRBJ2-7; 8 nucleotides agree with TRBD2. Germline trimming cut 4 bases from V and 7 bases from J; bases unmatched to any gene: 6. From germline, CDR1 is SGHTA and CDR2 FQGTGA. The CDR3 runs to 13 residues. The CDR3 loop is CASSSRRGGEQYF. DNA of the CDR3: TGTGCCAGCAGCTCCCGACGGGGGGGAGAGCAGTACTTC.

The genes are TRBV19 and TRBJ1-4; D possibly corresponds to TRBD1 (5 bases). CDR3 length equals 18 residues. The germline CDR1 and CDR2 sequences are LNHDA and SQIVND (reference sequence). V was cut by 5 bases and J by 0 bases, with 19 bases left in between. The CDR3, as DNA: TGTGCCAGTAGTCGGCAGCTCAACGTAGGGGCAACTAATGAAAAACTGTTTTTT. Translation: CASSRQLNVGATNEKLFF.